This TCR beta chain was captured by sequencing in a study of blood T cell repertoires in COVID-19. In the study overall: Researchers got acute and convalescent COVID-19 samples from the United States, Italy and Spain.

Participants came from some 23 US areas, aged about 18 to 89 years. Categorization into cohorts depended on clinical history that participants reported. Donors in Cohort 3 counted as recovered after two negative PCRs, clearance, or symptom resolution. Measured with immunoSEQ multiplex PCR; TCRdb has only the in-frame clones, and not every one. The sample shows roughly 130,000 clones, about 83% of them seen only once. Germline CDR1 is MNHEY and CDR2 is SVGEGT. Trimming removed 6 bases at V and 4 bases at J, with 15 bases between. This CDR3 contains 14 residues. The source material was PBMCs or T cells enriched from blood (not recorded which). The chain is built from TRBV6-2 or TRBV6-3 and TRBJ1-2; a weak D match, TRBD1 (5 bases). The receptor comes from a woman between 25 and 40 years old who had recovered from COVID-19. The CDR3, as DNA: TGTGCCAGCAGCCATCCTCGGGGGTCCTATGGCTACACCTTC. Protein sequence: CASSHPRGSYGYTF.